This T cell receptor beta chain was retrieved from a study of T-cell reconstitution after alpha-beta-depleted transplantation in children. TCRbeta library construction was performed incorporating unique molecular identifiers. TCRdb re-called the PCR reads with MiXCR, one entry per CDR3 protein. The data contain roughly 500,000 distinct CDR3 sequences, approximately 13% of them seen just once; the ten biggest clones take up more than 5.5%. The trim removed 5 bases at V and 6 bases at J, leaving 5 bases unmatched. Per germline, CDR1 MNHEY and CDR2 SVGAGI. This CDR3 region has 15 residues. This specimen consisted of PBMCs from the stem cell graft donor, obtained from the stem cell graft. The source is a human donor who donated a stem cell graft to a child with combined immunodeficiency. The V gene is TRBV6-5, the J gene TRBJ1-5; 12 positions agree with TRBD1. The CDR3 nucleotides are TGTGCCAGCAGTAGGAAGGGACAGGGGGCTCAGCCCCAGCATTTT. Translated: CASSRKGQGAQPQHF.